This T cell receptor beta chain was observed in a study of T cell responses to AZD1222 COVID-19 vaccine. Trimming stripped 7 bases from V and 0 bases from J, with 9 bases between. From germline, CDR1 is SNHLY and CDR2 FYNNEI. CDR3 length equals 14 residues. Study findings and constraints: Females made up more of the donors, who were largely white British, and clonal diversity may have come out too low. Nearly half of unique spike-specific TCRs reportedly avoided B.1.351 and B.1.1.7 mutated regions. Spike was spanned by vaccine-associated CD4 TCRs, with dominance at 160-218 and 743-854.

As for this clone: Its antigen is unidentified.

Only in-frame clones appear in the TCRdb table, and some are missing; sequencing was by immunoSEQ multiplex PCR. This table has about 190,000 clones, roughly 92% appearing once. Material: peripheral blood, obtained on day 0 of AZD1222 vaccination. This rearrangement joins TRBV2 to TRBJ1-4; D uncertain. This sequence was found in an adult in good health. The CDR3 is CASKLESTNEKLFF. In DNA, the CDR3 is TGTGCCAGCAAACTAGAGTCAACTAATGAAAAACTGTTTTTT.